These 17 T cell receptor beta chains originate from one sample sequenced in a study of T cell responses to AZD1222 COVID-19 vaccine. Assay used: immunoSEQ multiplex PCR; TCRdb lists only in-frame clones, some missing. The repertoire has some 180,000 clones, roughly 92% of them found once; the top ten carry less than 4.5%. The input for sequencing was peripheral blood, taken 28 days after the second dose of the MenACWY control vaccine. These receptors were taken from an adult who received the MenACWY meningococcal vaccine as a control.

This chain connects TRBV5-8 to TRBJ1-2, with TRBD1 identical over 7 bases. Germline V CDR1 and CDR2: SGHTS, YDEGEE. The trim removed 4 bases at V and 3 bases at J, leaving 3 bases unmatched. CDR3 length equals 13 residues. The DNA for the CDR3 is TGTGCCAGCAGCCGCGACAGGGACTATGGCTACACCTTC. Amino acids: CASSRDRDYGYTF.

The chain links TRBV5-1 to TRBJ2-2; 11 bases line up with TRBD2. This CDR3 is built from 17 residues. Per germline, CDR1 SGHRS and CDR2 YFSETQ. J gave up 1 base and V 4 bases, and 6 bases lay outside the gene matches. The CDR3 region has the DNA TGCGCCAGCAGCCTGCGCACTAGCGGGGGGAACACCGGGGAGCTGTTTTTT. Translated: CASSLRTSGGNTGELFF.

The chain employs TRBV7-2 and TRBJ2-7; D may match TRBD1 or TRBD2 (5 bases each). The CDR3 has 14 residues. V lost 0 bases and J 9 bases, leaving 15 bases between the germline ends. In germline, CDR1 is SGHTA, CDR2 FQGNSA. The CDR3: CASSLAGTSAAQYF. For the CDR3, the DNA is TGTGCCAGCAGCTTAGCCGGGACCTCAGCGGCGCAGTACTTC.

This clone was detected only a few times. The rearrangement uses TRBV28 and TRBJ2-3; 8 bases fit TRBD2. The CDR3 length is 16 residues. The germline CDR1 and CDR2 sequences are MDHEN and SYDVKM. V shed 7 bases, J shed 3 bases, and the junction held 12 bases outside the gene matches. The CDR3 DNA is TGTGCCAGCACCCCCCCGGGGGGGGCGAGGACAGATACGCAGTATTTT. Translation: CASTPPGGARTDTQYF.

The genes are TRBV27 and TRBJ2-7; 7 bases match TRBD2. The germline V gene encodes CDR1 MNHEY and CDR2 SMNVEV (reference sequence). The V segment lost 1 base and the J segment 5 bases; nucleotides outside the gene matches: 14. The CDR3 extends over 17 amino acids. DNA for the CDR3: TGTGCCAGCAGTTTATGGAATGCGGGGGTAACGGTTAACGAGCAGTACTTC. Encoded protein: CASSLWNAGVTVNEQYF.

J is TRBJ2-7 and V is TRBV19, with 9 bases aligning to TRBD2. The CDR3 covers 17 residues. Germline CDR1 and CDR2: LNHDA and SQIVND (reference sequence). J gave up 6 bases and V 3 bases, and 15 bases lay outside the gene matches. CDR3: CASSIQRSTVAGVEQYF. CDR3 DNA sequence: TGTGCCAGTAGTATCCAGCGGTCCACCGTAGCGGGAGTCGAGCAGTACTTC.

The CDR3 reads CASSLSQTGPEAFF. Written as DNA, the CDR3 is TGTGCCAGCAGTTTATCCCAGACAGGGCCTGAAGCTTTCTTT. The chain uses TRBV27 and TRBJ1-1; 7 positions match TRBD1. V was clipped by 0 bases and J by 6 bases; unmatched bases: 4. The CDR3 consists of 14 residues. CDR1 is MNHEY and CDR2 is SMNVEV in the germline V gene (reference sequence).

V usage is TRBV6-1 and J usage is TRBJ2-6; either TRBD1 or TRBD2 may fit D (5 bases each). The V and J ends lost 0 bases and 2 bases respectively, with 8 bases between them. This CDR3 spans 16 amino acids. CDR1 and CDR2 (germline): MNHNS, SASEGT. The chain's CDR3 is CASSEAGVAGANVLTF. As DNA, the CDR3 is TGTGCCAGCAGTGAAGCGGGGGTGGCTGGGGCCAACGTCCTGACTTTC.

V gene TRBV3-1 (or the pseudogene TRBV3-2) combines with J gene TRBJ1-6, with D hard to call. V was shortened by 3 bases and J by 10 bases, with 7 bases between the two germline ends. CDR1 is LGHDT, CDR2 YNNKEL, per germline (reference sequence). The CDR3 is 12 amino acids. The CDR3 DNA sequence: TGTGCCAGCAGCCAGGGAGAGTCACCCCTCCACTTT. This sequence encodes CASSQGESPLHF.

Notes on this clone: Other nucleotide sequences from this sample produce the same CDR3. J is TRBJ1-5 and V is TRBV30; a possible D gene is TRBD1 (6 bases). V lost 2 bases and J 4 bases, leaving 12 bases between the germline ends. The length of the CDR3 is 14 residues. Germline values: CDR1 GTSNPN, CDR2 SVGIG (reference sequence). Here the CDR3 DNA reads TGTGCCTGGAGTAGGGGACAAGGGAATCAGCCCCAGCATTTT. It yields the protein CAWSRGQGNQPQHF. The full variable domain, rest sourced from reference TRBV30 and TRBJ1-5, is SQTIHQWPATLVQPVGSPLSLECTVEGTSNPNLYWYRQAAGRGLQLLFYSVGIGQISSEVPQNLSASRPQDRQFILSSKKLLLSDSGFYLCAWSRGQGNQPQHFGDGTRLSIL.

CDR3 protein: CASRIDFSTGELFF. In DNA form, the CDR3 reads TGTGCCAGCAGAATAGACTTTTCCACCGGGGAGCTGTTTTTT. V usage is TRBV5-5 and J usage is TRBJ2-2; no definite D call. This CDR3 spans 14 amino acids. Trimming cost V 5 bases and J 4 bases, with 12 bases left between them. The germline V gene has CDR1 SGHKS and CDR2 YYEKEE (reference sequence). The full variable domain, with the rest looked up from reference TRBV5-5 and TRBJ2-2, is DAGVTQSPTHLIKTRGQQVTLRCSPISGHKSVSWYQQVLGQGPQFIFQYYEKEERGRGNFPDRFSARQFPNYSSELNVNALLLGDSALYLCASRIDFSTGELFFGEGSRLTVL.

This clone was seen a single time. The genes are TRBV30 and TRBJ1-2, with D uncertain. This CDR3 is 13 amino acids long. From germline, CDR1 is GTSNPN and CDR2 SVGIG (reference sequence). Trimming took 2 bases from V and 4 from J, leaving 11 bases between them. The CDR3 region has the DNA TGTGCCTGGAGTTTGGGAGAGTCCTATGGCTACACCTTC. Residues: CAWSLGESYGYTF.

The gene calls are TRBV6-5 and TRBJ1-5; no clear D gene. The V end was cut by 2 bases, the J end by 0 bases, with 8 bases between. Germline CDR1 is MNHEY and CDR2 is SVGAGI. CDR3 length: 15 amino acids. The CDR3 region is CASSYRQDSNQPQHF. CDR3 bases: TGTGCCAGCAGTTACAGGCAGGATAGCAATCAGCCCCAGCATTTT.

In DNA form, the CDR3 reads TGTGCCAGCAGTTTTATGGGGGATCAGCCCCAGCATTTT. This encodes CASSFMGDQPQHF. The V call is TRBV27, the J call TRBJ1-5; a possible D gene is TRBD1 (5 bases). V lost 3 bases and J lost 5, with 8 bases in between. The V gene's germline CDR1 is MNHEY and CDR2 SMNVEV (reference sequence). CDR3 length: 13 amino acids.

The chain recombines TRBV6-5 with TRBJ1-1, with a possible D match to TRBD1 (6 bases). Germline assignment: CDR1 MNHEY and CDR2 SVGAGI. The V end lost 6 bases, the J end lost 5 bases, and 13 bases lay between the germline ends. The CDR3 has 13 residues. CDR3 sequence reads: CASSRGVGTEAFF. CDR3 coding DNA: TGTGCCAGCAGCAGGGGTGTGGGGACTGAAGCTTTCTTT.

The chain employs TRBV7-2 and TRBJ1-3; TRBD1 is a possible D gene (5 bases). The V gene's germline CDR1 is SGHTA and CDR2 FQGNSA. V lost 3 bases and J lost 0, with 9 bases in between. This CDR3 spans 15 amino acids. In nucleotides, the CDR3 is TGTGCCAGCAGCTTCCGACAGTACTCTGGAAACACCATATATTTT. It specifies CASSFRQYSGNTIYF.

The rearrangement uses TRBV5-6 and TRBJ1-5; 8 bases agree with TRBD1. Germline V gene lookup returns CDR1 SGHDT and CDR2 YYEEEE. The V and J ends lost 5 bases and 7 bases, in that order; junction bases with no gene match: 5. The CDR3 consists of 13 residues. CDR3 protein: CASSGTGGQPQHF. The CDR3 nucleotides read TGTGCCAGCAGTGGTACAGGGGGACAGCCCCAGCATTTT.